This T cell receptor (beta chain) is drawn from a study of cytomegalovirus exposure and HLA in healthy donors. Turning to the study itself: It was reported in a later analysis that the same platform had been used for the roughly 130 validation repertoires as for the approximately 700 first-cohort repertoires.

The CDR3 is made up of 18 amino acids. The V segment lost 10 bases and the J segment 4 bases; nucleotides outside the gene matches: 23. Germline V gives CDR1 MNHEY, CDR2 SMNVEV (reference sequence). Libraries were prepared by immunoSEQ multiplex PCR; TCRdb keeps only in-frame clonotypes and omits some of them. There are about 83,000 clones in the sample; 90% to 97% occur only once, and 1.3% lies in the top ten. This sequence originates from a woman aged 18-30 years in good health and CMV-seronegative. The chain combines TRBV27 with TRBJ2-3, with 7 bases fitting TRBD1. The sample comprised PBMCs. The CDR3 region is CAISSGTENYWSPDTQYF. DNA of the CDR3: TGTGCCATCTCCTCCGGGACAGAAAATTACTGGAGCCCAGATACGCAGTATTTT.